The entry below describes one T cell receptor beta chain. Antigen: not known. The sample originates from a study of T cells in Graves' hyperthyroidism and ophthalmopathy. The study's findings and limits: Among clonotypes expanded in thyroid above 0.001, most were also found in blood. The authors' 13 V-J model separated ophthalmopathy from stable hyperthyroidism.

The germline V gene encodes CDR1 SEHNR and CDR2 FQNEAQ (reference sequence). Trimming removed 8 bases from V and 1 base from J, with 10 bases in between. The CDR3 is 13 residues long. A patient was excluded if there was uncontrolled infection, other autoimmune disease, pregnancy or lactation. Fresh peripheral blood, approximately 10 ml, was the source of the PBMCs. What was amplified from RNA transcripts were TCR beta CDR3 regions. With the HTBI primer set, the TCR CDR3 went through a first round of RT-PCR. One entry per CDR3 protein, called by TCRdb with MiXCR from the multiplex PCR reads. This table has around 370,000 distinct CDR3 sequences, roughly 18% appearing once.

Sequences were obtained from blood. The TCR sequence derives from a man between 18 and 35 years old with Graves' ophthalmopathy. The genes are TRBV7-9 and TRBJ2-3; D perhaps matches TRBD1 (6 bases). The CDR3 here is CASYRQGTDTQYF. CDR3 DNA sequence: TGTGCCAGCTACCGACAGGGCACAGATACGCAGTATTTT.